This T cell receptor beta chain was captured in a study of cytomegalovirus exposure and HLA in healthy donors (dated by TCRdb to about 2017). At the level of the whole study: According to a later analysis, one platform produced both the 100 to 150 validation repertoires and the 666 repertoires of the first cohort. The study was designed to test whether signatures of past pathogen exposure could be identified by cataloging public T cell receptors. A separate validation cohort of roughly 130 different subjects was used in addition to the 666-subject first cohort. High-throughput TCR immunosequencing, statistical association of individual TCRs with disease status, and machine learning were combined to predict cytomegalovirus infection status.

Donors formed part of the validation cohort, which comprised 120 subjects and was distinct from the first cohort of under 800 subjects. Details on this clone: There is no known antigen for this receptor. Qualities for individual bases were not recorded, and no much larger clone is one base off.

Broad study findings and their caveats: The classifier was reported to diagnose cytomegalovirus status with high specificity and sensitivity in both the original cohort and the validation cohort. It was suggested by the authors that the approach could potentially be generalized to other disease states and immunological phenotypes. In vitro tests confirmed that a few of the cytomegalovirus-associated TCR beta chains recognize cytomegalovirus antigens. Of the cluster scores, approximately 95% were above 0 in a later analysis, which found that TCRs clustered in the first cohort also tended to co-occur in the roughly 130 validation repertoires. In the study, approximately 160 TCR beta chains were listed as associated with cytomegalovirus. The validation cohort had no HLA typing available for a later analysis, so co-occurrence within that cohort was assessed over all 130 or so repertoires. Across donors, most TCR sequences were observed very rarely, whereas some public TCRs were present in many individuals.

According to the germline V gene, CDR1 reads SGHNT and CDR2 reads YENEEA. V is pruned by 5 bases and J by 3 bases, leaving 4 bases of the junction without a gene match. Inclusive of the bounding cysteine and phenylalanine, the CDR3 is 15 residues long. The sequence is cut down to CDR3 DNA, 45 bases in frame from base 1. Library creation used the immunoSEQ multiplex PCR assay. As for the original processing: A statistical classification framework was built for diagnosing cytomegalovirus status from the catalog of TCR beta chain sequences. Here the immuneACCESS table is served through TCRdb, limited to in-frame sequences with V and J called. Missing clones are a known gap in these copies; in checked studies unresolved V genes cover under half, and the rest lacks a known reason. From that table come the V and J calls and clone size; the DNA was used to work out D and trimming. The sample has roughly 250,000 clones on record, 75% to 90% of them singletons. Around 1.2% of the sample rests with the top ten.

The sequence came from a woman younger than 45 in good health and CMV-seropositive. Recombination connected TRBV11-3 to TRBJ2-6; 7 bases in the junction line up with TRBD1. Material: PBMCs. The encoded CDR3 is CASSTGQVGANVLTF. The sequenced DNA is TGTGCCAGCAGCACCGGACAGGTTGGGGCCAACGTCCTGACTTTC.